A single sample is the source of the 25 T cell receptor beta chains below, sequenced in a study of blood T cell repertoires in COVID-19 (dated by TCRdb to 2020 to 2021). Library preparation employed the immunoSEQ multiplex PCR assay. In its TCRdb copy, this immuneACCESS table keeps in-frame sequences only and misses some clones. Where compared with another copy, unresolved V genes explain less than half of these, and the others have no known cause. This sample has about 280,000 clones in its table, and roughly 80% of those were observed once. About 5% of the sample comes from the top ten. The sample comprised PBMCs or T cells enriched from blood (not recorded which). Source of these receptors: a man aged 40-50 years who had been exposed to COVID-19.

This clone has only one observation. The rearrangement links TRBV3-1 (or the pseudogene TRBV3-2) to TRBJ2-7, with 9 bases fitting TRBD2. Germline lookup yields CDR1 LGHDT and CDR2 YNNKEL (reference sequence). The CDR3 covers 11 residues. The CDR3 sequence: CAAGGPVEQYF. In DNA, the CDR3 is TGTGCAGCGGGAGGACCCGTGGAGCAGTACTTC.

The CDR3 loop reads CATSWDRGFYEQYF. The CDR3 DNA is TGTGCCACCTCGTGGGACAGGGGGTTTTACGAGCAGTACTTC. This chain joins TRBV19 and TRBJ2-7; 11 nucleotides align to TRBD1. CDR3 length: 14 residues. V gave up 10 bases and J gave up 4 bases; unmatched junction bases: 9. The germline V gene encodes CDR1 LNHDA and CDR2 SQIVND (reference sequence).

This chain links TRBV20-1 with TRBJ2-7; weak D call: TRBD2 (6 bases). This CDR3 contains 13 residues. The ends were cut back, 3 bases at V and 2 bases at J, with 11 bases in the middle. From germline, CDR1 is DFQATT and CDR2 SNEGSKA (reference sequence). CDR3 in amino acids: CSASPGRTYEQYF. The CDR3 DNA is TGCAGTGCTAGTCCAGGGAGGACCTACGAGCAGTACTTC.

This clone has just one count. The genes are TRBV6-2 or TRBV6-3 and TRBJ2-7; 9 bases are shared with TRBD2. V shed 4 bases, J shed 6 bases, and the junction held 7 bases outside the gene matches. The germline gives CDR1 MNHEY, CDR2 SVGEGT. This CDR3 is 14 amino acids long. CDR3 DNA sequence: TGTGCCAGCAGTTCCCCGGGACTAGCAGTCGAGCAGTACTTC. Its protein is CASSSPGLAVEQYF.

This clone came up once. The chain has TRBV7-3 and TRBJ2-7; D is possibly TRBD2 (5 bases). The V gene lost 3 bases and the J gene lost 6 bases, with 18 bases spanning the gap. CDR3 length: 15 amino acids. Germline loops: CDR1 SGHTA, CDR2 FQGTGA. This CDR3 reads CASSFPGSQRGEQYF. CDR3 DNA: TGTGCCAGCAGCTTCCCCGGCTCTCAACGGGGCGAGCAGTACTTC.

The rearrangement joins TRBV7-9 to TRBJ2-1, with 7 bases aligning to TRBD2. CDR1 and CDR2 from the germline V gene are SEHNR and FQNEAQ (reference sequence). V dropped 5 bases and J dropped 7; count of bases not matched to a gene: 14. The CDR3 consists of 16 residues. This CDR3 reads CASSPEVGLADNEQFF. In DNA, the CDR3 is TGTGCCAGCAGCCCGGAGGTGGGGCTAGCGGATAATGAGCAGTTCTTC.

The gene calls are TRBV6-5 and TRBJ1-5, with D unresolved. From germline, CDR1 is MNHEY and CDR2 SVGAGI. CDR3 size: 14 residues. The ends were cut back, 0 bases at V and 5 bases at J, with 8 bases in the middle. The CDR3 protein is CASSYSRNDQPQHF. The DNA for the CDR3 is TGTGCCAGCAGTTACTCGAGAAACGATCAGCCCCAGCATTTT.

Details on this clone: The junction shows a germline mismatch at one end, possibly a read error. The rearrangement links TRBV7-7 to TRBJ2-6, with D perhaps TRBD1 (5 bases). The CDR3 runs to 17 residues. Germline V gene sequence: CDR1 SSHAT, CDR2 FNYEAQ (reference sequence). This CDR3 reads CASSLEGVPPGANVLTF. CDR3 in DNA: TGTGCTAGCAGCTTGGAAGGGGTGCCTCCTGGGGCCAACGTCCTGACTTTC.

This sequence joins TRBV12-3 or TRBV12-4 and TRBJ1-2; D possibly corresponds to TRBD1 (6 bases). The CDR3 has 13 amino acids. The V end was cut by 3 bases, the J end by 14 bases, with 19 bases between. CDR3 sequence: CASSFTRTGSPTF. In nucleotides, the CDR3 is TGTGCCAGCAGTTTCACCCGTACAGGGAGCCCTACCTTC.

The V call is TRBV18, the J call TRBJ1-1, with D possibly TRBD1 on 5 matching bases. This CDR3 has 15 residues. Trimming left V 0 bases short and J 1 base short, with 9 bases between. Germline V gene lookup returns CDR1 KGHSH and CDR2 LQKENI. The CDR3 DNA sequence: TGTGCCAGCTCACCACCGGGGGGTTCGAACACTGAAGCTTTCTTT. It yields the protein CASSPPGGSNTEAFF.

The V and J genes are TRBV7-8 and TRBJ1-1; D uncertain. Trimming cost V 5 bases and J 5 bases, with 18 bases left between them. CDR1 and CDR2 (germline): SGHVS, FQNEAQ. This CDR3 contains 15 residues. CDR3 in DNA: TGTGCCAGCAGCCATACCGGGATTATAACTACTGAAGCTTTCTTT. Translating it yields CASSHTGIITTEAFF.

The chain couples TRBV2 to TRBJ2-3; no clear D gene. The germline V gene has CDR1 SNHLY and CDR2 FYNNEI. The V end was cut by 7 bases, the J end by 2 bases, with 7 bases between. This CDR3 is built from 12 residues. CDR3 sequence (DNA): TGTGCCAGCAACCAGTTCACAGATACGCAGTATTTT. Translation gives CASNQFTDTQYF. The whole variable domain, remainder taken from reference TRBV2 and TRBJ2-3, is EPEVTQTPSHQVTQMGQEVILRCVPISNHLYFYWYRQILGQKVEFLVSFYNNEISEKSEIFDDQFSVERPDGSNFTLKIRSTKLEDSAMYFCASNQFTDTQYFGPGTRLTVL.

The V and J genes are TRBV3-1 (or the pseudogene TRBV3-2) and TRBJ1-2; the match to TRBD1 covers 8 bases. This CDR3 contains 13 residues. J gave up 6 bases and V 5 bases, and 5 bases lay outside the gene matches. Germline CDR1 LGHDT, CDR2 YNNKEL (reference sequence). CDR3 nucleotides: TGTGCCAGCAGCTGGACAGGGAGGGATGGCTACACCTTC. Residues: CASSWTGRDGYTF.

The rearrangement uses TRBV9 and TRBJ1-3, with D unclear. The germline V gene has CDR1 SGDLS and CDR2 YYNGEE. V shed 3 bases and J shed 4 bases, with 17 bases lying between them. The CDR3 is made up of 16 amino acids. The CDR3 here is CASSGDPGSRGNTIYF. The CDR3 region has the DNA TGTGCCAGCAGCGGAGACCCCGGGAGCCGCGGAAACACCATATATTTT.

The gene calls are TRBV27 and TRBJ2-7, with a tentative D call TRBD2 (7 bases). Trimming left V 8 bases short and J 0 bases short, with 14 bases between. The CDR3 spans 14 residues. Germline V gene lookup returns CDR1 MNHEY and CDR2 SMNVEV (reference sequence). The CDR3 loop reads CASGGGGASYEQYF. The CDR3 DNA sequence: TGTGCCAGCGGGGGGGGCGGGGCCTCCTACGAGCAGTACTTC.

V usage is TRBV18 and J usage is TRBJ1-1, with 7 bases fitting TRBD1. Germline V gene data show CDR1 as KGHSH and CDR2 as LQKENI. V was pared by 2 bases and J by 0 bases, with 3 bases of the junction left unmatched. The CDR3 totals 15 residues. In DNA form, the CDR3 reads TGTGCCAGCTCACCAATAGACAGGGTGAACACTGAAGCTTTCTTT. The encoded protein is CASSPIDRVNTEAFF.

The chain recombines TRBV24-1 with TRBJ1-1; 8 positions agree with TRBD1. CDR1 and CDR2 from the germline V gene are KGHDR and SFDVKD. V lost 2 bases to trimming and J lost 13 bases; unmatched junction nucleotides: 14. The CDR3 covers 15 residues. The CDR3: CATSDSIGTGLFHFF. The CDR3 DNA sequence: TGTGCCACCAGTGATTCTATCGGGACAGGCCTCTTCCATTTCTTT.

This chain links TRBV2 with TRBJ1-1; TRBD1 agrees at 7 bases. After removal of 8 bases from V and 0 bases from J, the junction contained 6 bases not matched to a gene. The CDR3 spans 14 residues. The germline gives CDR1 SNHLY, CDR2 FYNNEI. The CDR3 nucleotides are TGTGCCAGCGCGGGACAGCTAATGAACACTGAAGCTTTCTTT. Translating it yields CASAGQLMNTEAFF.

The V gene is TRBV18, the J gene TRBJ1-5; D unclear. The CDR3 consists of 14 residues. V was trimmed by 8 bases and J by 0 bases, leaving 11 bases between them. Germline V CDR1 and CDR2: KGHSH, LQKENI. The CDR3 is CASGGGVSNQPQHF. The CDR3 coding sequence is TGTGCCAGCGGAGGTGGGGTTAGCAATCAGCCCCAGCATTTT.

The J gene is TRBJ1-2, the V gene TRBV5-5; the D is unclear. The CDR3 is made up of 12 amino acids. Trimming removed 1 base at V and 6 bases at J, with 7 bases between. Germline loops: CDR1 SGHKS, CDR2 YYEKEE (reference sequence). CDR3 protein: CASSLLVDGYTF. The CDR3 DNA reads as TGTGCCAGCAGCTTGCTCGTTGATGGCTACACCTTC.

The chain is built from TRBV10-1 and TRBJ2-3; 9 bases align to TRBD2. The germline CDR1 and CDR2 sequences are WNHNN and SYGVQD (reference sequence). The trim removed 0 bases at V and 3 bases at J, leaving 7 bases unmatched. The CDR3 runs to 17 residues. As DNA, the CDR3 is TGCGCCAGCAGTGAGTCTTTTATAGCGGGAGCAACAGATACGCAGTATTTT. Translating gives CASSESFIAGATDTQYF.

This chain links TRBV7-3 with TRBJ2-2; unclear D gene. CDR1 SGHTA and CDR2 FQGTGA come from the germline V gene. The length of the CDR3 is 14 residues. Trimming cost V 5 bases and J 6 bases, with 13 bases left between them. In nucleotides, the CDR3 is TGTGCCAGCAGCGAAGCCGTGTTGTCCGGGGAGCTGTTTTTT. Its translation: CASSEAVLSGELFF.

This clone appeared a few times. The chain combines TRBV7-2 with TRBJ2-6; D may be TRBD1 (6 bases). Germline V gene lookup returns CDR1 SGHTA and CDR2 FQGNSA. This CDR3 contains 14 residues. Trimming took 1 base from V and 6 from J, leaving 7 bases between them. Written as DNA, the CDR3 is TGTGCCAGCAGCTTAGGGACAGCGGCCAACGTCCTGACTTTC. It specifies CASSLGTAANVLTF.

This sequence joins TRBV19 and TRBJ1-2; a possible D gene is TRBD1 (5 bases). The germline CDR1 and CDR2 sequences are LNHDA and SQIVND (reference sequence). The V end lost 1 base, the J end lost 0 bases, and 12 bases lay between the germline ends. The CDR3 spans 16 residues. The CDR3 loop is CASSIAGLRANYGYTF. As DNA, the CDR3 is TGTGCCAGTAGTATAGCAGGGTTACGAGCTAACTATGGCTACACCTTC.

This clone has only a few counts. CDR3 bases: TGTGCCACCGCTAACCCTAGCGCTCCAGATACGCAGTATTTT. Amino acids: CATANPSAPDTQYF. V usage is TRBV15 and J usage is TRBJ2-3, with D maybe TRBD2 (6 bases). The CDR3 extends over 14 amino acids. V lost 8 bases to trimming and J lost 4 bases, with 16 bases between them. Germline CDR1 LNHNV, CDR2 YYDKDF (reference sequence).